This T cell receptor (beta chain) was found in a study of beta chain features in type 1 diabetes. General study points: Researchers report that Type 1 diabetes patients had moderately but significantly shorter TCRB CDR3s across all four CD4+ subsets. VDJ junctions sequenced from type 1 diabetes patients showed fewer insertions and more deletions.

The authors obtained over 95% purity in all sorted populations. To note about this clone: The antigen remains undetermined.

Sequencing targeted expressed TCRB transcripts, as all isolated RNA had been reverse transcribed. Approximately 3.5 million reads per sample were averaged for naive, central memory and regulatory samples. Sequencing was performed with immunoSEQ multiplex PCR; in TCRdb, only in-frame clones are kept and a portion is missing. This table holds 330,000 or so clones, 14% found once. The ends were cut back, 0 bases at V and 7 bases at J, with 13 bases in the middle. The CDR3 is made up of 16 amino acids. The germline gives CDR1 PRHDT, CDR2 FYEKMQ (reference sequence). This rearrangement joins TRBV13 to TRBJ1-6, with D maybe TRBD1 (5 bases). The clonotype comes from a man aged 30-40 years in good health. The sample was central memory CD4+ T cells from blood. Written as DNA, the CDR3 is TGTGCCAGCAGCTTAGGCCTGGCAGGGCAGAATTCACCCCTCCACTTT. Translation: CASSLGLAGQNSPLHF.